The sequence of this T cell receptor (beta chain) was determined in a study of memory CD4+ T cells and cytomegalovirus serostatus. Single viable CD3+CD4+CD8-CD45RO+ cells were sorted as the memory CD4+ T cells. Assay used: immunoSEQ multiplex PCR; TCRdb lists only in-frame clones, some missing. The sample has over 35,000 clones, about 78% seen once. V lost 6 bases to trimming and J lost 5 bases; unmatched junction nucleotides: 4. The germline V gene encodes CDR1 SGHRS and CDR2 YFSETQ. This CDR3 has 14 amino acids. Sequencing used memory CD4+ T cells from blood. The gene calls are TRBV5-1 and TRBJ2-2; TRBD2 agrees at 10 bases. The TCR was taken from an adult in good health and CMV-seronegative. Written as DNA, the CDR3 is TGCGCCAGCACCGAGACTAGCGGGACCGGGGAGCTGTTTTTT. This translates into CASTETSGTGELFF.